The 13 T cell receptor beta chains given below trace back to one sample, sequenced in a study of blood T cells in healthy people across ages. Through a sample-barcoded 5' primer and a J-beta primer mix, a second PCR was run for roughly 7 to 12 cycles. TCRdb reprocessed the 5' RACE reads with MiXCR, giving one entry per CDR3 protein. The sample consists of 350,000 to 450,000 distinct CDR3 sequences, 50% to 60% of them appearing once. The specimen sequenced was blood. These receptors came from a man aged 60 to 69 in good health.

The count of this clonotype is one. The chain has TRBV5-1 and TRBJ2-2; 12 bases match TRBD2. V lost 5 bases to trimming and J lost 5 bases; unmatched junction nucleotides: 10. The germline V gene encodes CDR1 SGHRS and CDR2 YFSETQ. The CDR3 covers 17 residues. CDR3 in amino acids: CASRLKPSGRETGELFF. The CDR3, as DNA: TGCGCCAGCAGATTGAAGCCTAGCGGGAGGGAAACCGGGGAGCTGTTTTTT.

V gene TRBV7-6 combines with J gene TRBJ2-3; the D is unclear. V was pared by 5 bases and J by 6 bases, with 12 bases between. The germline CDR1 and CDR2 sequences are SGHVS and FNYEAQ. The CDR3 is 13 amino acids. Here the CDR3 reads CASSARPGDTQYF. CDR3 bases: TGTGCCAGCAGCGCGAGACCTGGGGATACGCAGTATTTT.

The gene calls are TRBV12-2 and TRBJ2-3; the tabulated D call, TRBD2, remains unverified against the DNA. TRBV12-2 represents a pseudogene. This CDR3 region has 13 residues. The CDR3 DNA reads TGTGCAAGTCGCTGCCCGAGGGCGGATACGCAGTATTTT. The encoded protein is CASRCPRADTQYF.

The J gene is TRBJ2-5, the V gene TRBV6-1; D might be TRBD2 (7 bases). The CDR3 spans 15 residues. The germline V gene encodes CDR1 MNHNS and CDR2 SASEGT. V lost 6 bases to trimming and J lost 5 bases, with 19 bases between them. This CDR3 reads CASRTSGAGVETQYF. The DNA for the CDR3 is TGTGCCAGCAGAACCTCGGGGGCGGGAGTGGAGACCCAGTACTTC.

V usage is TRBV20-1 and J usage is TRBJ2-5; no clear D gene. The CDR3 loop spans 14 amino acids. V shed 3 bases and J shed 11 bases, with 22 bases lying between them. Germline CDR1 reads DFQATT; CDR2 reads SNEGSKA (reference sequence). The CDR3 is CSARDDSSGNEQYF. The CDR3 DNA reads TGCAGTGCTAGGGACGACTCCTCGGGCAATGAGCAGTACTTC.

The gene calls are TRBV6-5 and TRBJ2-7, with D perhaps TRBD1 (5 bases). Germline assignment: CDR1 MNHEY and CDR2 SVGAGI. The CDR3 length is 11 residues. V was trimmed by 6 bases and J by 4 bases, leaving 7 bases between them. CDR3 protein: CASRKGYEQYF. The CDR3 nucleotides are TGTGCCAGCAGAAAGGGGTACGAGCAGTACTTC.

In its sample, this clonotype was seen once. This sequence joins TRBV30 and TRBJ2-1, with a possible D match to TRBD2 (6 bases). CDR1 is GTSNPN, CDR2 SVGIG, per germline (reference sequence). V was cut by 0 bases and J by 4 bases, with 19 bases left in between. The CDR3 length is 17 residues. For the CDR3, the DNA is TGTGCCTGGAGTGTGGACTACATGAGTGGTCGGTACAATGAGCAGTTCTTC. This sequence encodes CAWSVDYMSGRYNEQFF. The full variable domain, with the rest looked up from reference TRBV30 and TRBJ2-1, is SQTIHQWPATLVQPVGSPLSLECTVEGTSNPNLYWYRQAAGRGLQLLFYSVGIGQISSEVPQNLSASRPQDRQFILSSKKLLLSDSGFYLCAWSVDYMSGRYNEQFFGPGTRLTVL.

This clonotype was found a few times. The V and J genes are TRBV5-1 and TRBJ2-7; tentatively, D is TRBD2 (5 bases). The CDR3 consists of 16 residues. The germline V gene has CDR1 SGHRS and CDR2 YFSETQ. V was clipped by 4 bases and J by 4 bases, with 21 bases between them. The CDR3 DNA sequence: TGCGCCAGCAGCCGCCGCCCCGAGGGCCTGGCGTACGAGCAGTACTTC. Translating gives CASSRRPEGLAYEQYF.

This clonotype was found a few times. The rearrangement uses TRBV6-4 and TRBJ1-1, with TRBD1 as a possible D gene (5 bases). The CDR3 totals 13 residues. V gave up 8 bases and J gave up 6 bases, with 16 bases separating them. Germline V gene sequence: CDR1 MRHNA, CDR2 SNTAGT. CDR3 nucleotides: TGTGCCAGCTACGGGACCCTTAAGCCTGAAGCTTTCTTT. This sequence encodes CASYGTLKPEAFF.

A few counts support this clonotype. This rearrangement joins TRBV5-6 to TRBJ2-4; TRBD2 agrees at 8 bases. The trim removed 4 bases at V and 15 bases at J, leaving 15 bases unmatched. Germline V lookup: CDR1 SGHDT, CDR2 YYEEEE. This CDR3 comprises 14 residues. CDR3 nucleotide sequence: TGTGCCAGCAGCGTGGGCGGAGGGCTAGCGGGTCTGTACTTC. Residues: CASSVGGGLAGLYF.

This clonotype was seen just once. The chain recombines TRBV7-2 with TRBJ2-1; tentatively, D is TRBD1 (6 bases). V lost 1 base to trimming and J lost 10 bases, with 20 bases between them. Germline CDR1 and CDR2: SGHTA and FQGNSA. The CDR3 runs 16 residues. For the CDR3, the DNA is TGTGCCAGCAGCTTAGGAACAGGGCGGTGGTCCTACGAGCAGTTCTTC. Residues: CASSLGTGRWSYEQFF. The full variable domain, completed using reference TRBV7-2 and TRBJ2-1, is GAGVSQSPSNKVTEKGKDVELRCDPISGHTALYWYRQSLGQGLEFLIYFQGNSAPDKSGLPSDRFSAERTGGSVSTLTIQRTQQEDSAVYLCASSLGTGRWSYEQFFGPGTRLTVL.

This clonotype was detected a few times. The CDR3 protein is CSAYPLAGGYNEQFF. DNA for the CDR3: TGCAGTGCTTACCCACTAGCGGGGGGTTACAATGAGCAGTTCTTC. The chain recombines TRBV20-1 with TRBJ2-1; 12 nucleotides line up with TRBD2. J lost 4 bases, V lost 5 bases, and 6 bases had no gene match. The CDR3 is 15 amino acids. Germline V gene data show CDR1 as DFQATT and CDR2 as SNEGSKA (reference sequence).

Written as DNA, the CDR3 is TGCAGCGTCAACAGCGGGGGCACCGGGGAGCTGTTTTTT. Its protein product is CSVNSGGTGELFF. This chain links TRBV29-1 with TRBJ2-2; 8 nucleotides agree with TRBD2. CDR3 size: 13 residues. V lost 6 bases and J lost 4; bases outside the gene matches: 4. Germline-derived CDR1 and CDR2 are SQVTM and ANQGSEA.